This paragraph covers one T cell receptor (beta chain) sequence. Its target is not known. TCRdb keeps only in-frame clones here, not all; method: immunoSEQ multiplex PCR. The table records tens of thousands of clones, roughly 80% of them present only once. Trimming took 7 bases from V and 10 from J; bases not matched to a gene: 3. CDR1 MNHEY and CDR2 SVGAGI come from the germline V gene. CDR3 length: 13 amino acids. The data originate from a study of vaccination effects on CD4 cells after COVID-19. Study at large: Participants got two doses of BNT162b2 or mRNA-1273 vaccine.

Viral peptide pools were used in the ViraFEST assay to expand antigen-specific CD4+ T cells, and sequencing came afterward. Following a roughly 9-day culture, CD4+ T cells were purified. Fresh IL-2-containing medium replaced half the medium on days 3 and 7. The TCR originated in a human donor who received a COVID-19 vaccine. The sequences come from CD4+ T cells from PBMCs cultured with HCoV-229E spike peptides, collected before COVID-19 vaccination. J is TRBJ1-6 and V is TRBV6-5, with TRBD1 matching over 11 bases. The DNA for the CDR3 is TGTGCCAGCAAGGGGACAGGGGGATCACCCCTCCACTTT. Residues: CASKGTGGSPLHF.